This TCR beta chain comes out of a study of cytotoxic CD8 clonotypes in ibrutinib-treated CLL. Study-wide background: Responses: about 25 partial, 2 complete; after median roughly 68 months, roughly 14 stayed remitted, 12 progressed.

Measured with immunoSEQ multiplex PCR; TCRdb has only the in-frame clones, and not every one. The table lists under 200,000 clones, about four fifths of them singletons. The sequenced sample was PBMCs, obtained after 24 months of ibrutinib treatment. The receptor comes from a human donor with chronic lymphocytic leukemia.

Written as DNA, the CDR3 is TGCGCCAGCAGCTGGGACAGGGCGGCCTACGAGCAGTACTTC. This translates into CASSWDRAAYEQYF. The rearrangement uses TRBV5-1 and TRBJ2-7; 9 bases agree with TRBD1. Germline loops: CDR1 SGHRS, CDR2 YFSETQ. CDR3 length: 14 amino acids. After removal of 3 bases from V and 2 bases from J, the junction contained 3 bases not matched to a gene. Using reference TRBV5-1 and TRBJ2-7 for the parts outside the CDR3, the full variable domain is KAGVTQTPRYLIKTRGQQVTLSCSPISGHRSVSWYQQTPGQGLQFLFEYFSETQRNKGNFPGRFSGRQFSNSRSEMNVSTLELGDSALYLCASSWDRAAYEQYFGPGTRLTVT.